The 2 T cell receptor beta chains listed next were all sequenced from one sample in a study of naive and memory T cell subsets (TCRdb year 2017). The library was generated by UMI-ligation and nested PCR. Sequencing instrument: Illumina MiSeq. The beta constant-region primer was an equimolar mix of two oligonucleotides covering both TRBC1 and TRBC2. The ligated cDNA went through four rounds of PCR with nested alpha and beta constant-region primers together with the SP2 primer. TCRdb applied fastp at Q25 and MiXCR to the public reads, then kept only in-frame beta chains. Rows with one shared CDR3 protein collapse into an entry with the most common genes and DNA. Present in this sample are some 83,000 distinct CDR3 sequences, about 9.9% of which were seen just once. Clones ranked in the top ten supply less than 1.5% of the sample. Sequencing was carried out using naive CD8+ T cells from blood. This specimen's cell subset or site label, interpreted: naive T cells, CD45RA high CD27+. Receptor source: a human donor in good health.

The table lists this clonotype with many counts. The rearrangement joins TRBV27 to TRBJ2-5, with a possible D match to TRBD1 (6 bases). Germline assignment: CDR1 MNHEY and CDR2 SMNVEV (reference sequence). The CDR3 length is 16 residues. Trimming shortened V by 5 bases and J by 6 bases, and 22 bases separated the two germline ends. The CDR3 region has the DNA TGTGCCAGCAGTCCTAATCCTACAGGGCTTGGGAAGACCCAGTACTTC. It encodes CASSPNPTGLGKTQYF.

This clonotype occurred many times. This chain joins TRBV12-5 and TRBJ1-1; no clear D gene. Between the trimmed V and J ends, which lost 1 base and 2 bases, there was a span of 5 bases. The CDR3 sequence is 13 residues long. CDR1 and CDR2 from the germline V gene are LGHNT and FRNRAP. CDR3 sequence reads: CASGLGPNTEAFF. The DNA of the CDR3 is TGTGCTAGTGGTTTGGGCCCTAACACTGAAGCTTTCTTT.